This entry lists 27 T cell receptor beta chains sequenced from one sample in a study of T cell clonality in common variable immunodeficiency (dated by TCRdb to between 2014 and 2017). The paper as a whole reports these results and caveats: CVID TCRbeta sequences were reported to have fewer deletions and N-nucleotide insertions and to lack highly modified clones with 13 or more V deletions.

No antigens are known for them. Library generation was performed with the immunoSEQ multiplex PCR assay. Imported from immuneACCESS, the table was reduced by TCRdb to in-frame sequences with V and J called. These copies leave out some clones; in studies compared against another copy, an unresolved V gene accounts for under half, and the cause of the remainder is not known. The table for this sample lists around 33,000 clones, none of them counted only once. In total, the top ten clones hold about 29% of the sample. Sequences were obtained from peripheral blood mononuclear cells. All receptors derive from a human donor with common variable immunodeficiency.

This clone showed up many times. CDR3: CASSLGVAGKETQYF. The sequenced part of the CDR3 DNA is TGTGCCAGCAGCTTGGGTGTAGCGGGGAAAGAGACC. V usage is TRBV5-4 and J usage is TRBJ2-5, with TRBD2 identical over 8 bases. The read finishes 3 residues shy of the CDR3 end, and the germline J gene is used to complete it. The CDR3 sequence is 15 residues long. Germline lookup yields CDR1 SGHNT and CDR2 YYREEE (reference sequence). The V gene end was trimmed by 0 bases and the J gene end by 3 bases; junction bases not matched to a gene: 4.

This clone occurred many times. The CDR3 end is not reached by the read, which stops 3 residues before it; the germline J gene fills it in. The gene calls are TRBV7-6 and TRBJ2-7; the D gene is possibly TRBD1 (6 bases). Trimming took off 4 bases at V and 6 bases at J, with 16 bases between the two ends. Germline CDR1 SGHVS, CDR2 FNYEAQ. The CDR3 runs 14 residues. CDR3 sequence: CASSSLRGKREQYF. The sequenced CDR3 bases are TGTGCCAGCAGCTCCCTTAGGGGGAAACGCGAG.

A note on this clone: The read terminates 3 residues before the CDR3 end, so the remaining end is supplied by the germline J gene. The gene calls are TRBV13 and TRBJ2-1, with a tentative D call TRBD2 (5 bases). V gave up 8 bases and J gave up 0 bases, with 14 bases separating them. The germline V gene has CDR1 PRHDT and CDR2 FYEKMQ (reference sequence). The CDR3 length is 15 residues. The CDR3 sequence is CASLRAVSSYNEQFF. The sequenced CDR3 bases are TGTGCCAGCTTAAGAGCGGTAAGCTCCTACAATGAG.

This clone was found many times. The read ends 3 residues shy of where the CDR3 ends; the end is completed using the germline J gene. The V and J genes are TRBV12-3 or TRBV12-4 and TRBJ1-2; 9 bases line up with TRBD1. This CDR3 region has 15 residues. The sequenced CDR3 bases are TGTGCCAGCAGTTTAATCGGACAGGGGCCCTTAGGC. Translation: CASSLIGQGPLG. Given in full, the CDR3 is CASSLIGQGPLGYTF.

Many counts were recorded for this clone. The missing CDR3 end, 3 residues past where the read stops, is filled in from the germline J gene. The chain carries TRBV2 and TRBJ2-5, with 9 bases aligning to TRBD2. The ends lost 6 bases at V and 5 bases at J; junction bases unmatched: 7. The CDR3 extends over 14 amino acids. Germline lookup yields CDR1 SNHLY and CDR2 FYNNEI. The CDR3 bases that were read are TGTGCCAGCAGGACAAGGACTAGCGCGGAGACC. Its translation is CASRTRTSAET. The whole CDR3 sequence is CASRTRTSAETQYF.

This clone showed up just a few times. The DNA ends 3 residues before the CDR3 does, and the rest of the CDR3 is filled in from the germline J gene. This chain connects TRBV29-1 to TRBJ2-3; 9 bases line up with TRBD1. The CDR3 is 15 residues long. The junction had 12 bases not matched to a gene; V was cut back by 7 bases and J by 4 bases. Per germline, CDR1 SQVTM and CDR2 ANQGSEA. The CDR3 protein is CSATSPGQGSDTQYF. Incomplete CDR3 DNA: TGCAGCGCCACCTCTCCGGGACAGGGCTCAGATACG.

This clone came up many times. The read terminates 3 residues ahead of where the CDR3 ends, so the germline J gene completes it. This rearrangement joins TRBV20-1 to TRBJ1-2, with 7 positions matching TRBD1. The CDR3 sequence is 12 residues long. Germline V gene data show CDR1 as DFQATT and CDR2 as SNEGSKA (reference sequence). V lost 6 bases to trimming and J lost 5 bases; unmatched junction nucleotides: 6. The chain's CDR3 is CSAQGQRYGYTF. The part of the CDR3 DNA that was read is TGCAGTGCGCAGGGACAGCGTTATGGC.

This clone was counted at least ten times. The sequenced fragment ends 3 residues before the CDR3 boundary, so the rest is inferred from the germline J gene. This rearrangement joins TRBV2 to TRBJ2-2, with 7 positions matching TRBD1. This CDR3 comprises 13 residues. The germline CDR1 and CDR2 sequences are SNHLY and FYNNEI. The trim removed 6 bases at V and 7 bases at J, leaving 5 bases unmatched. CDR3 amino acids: CASSDQGDGELFF. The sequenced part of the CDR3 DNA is TGTGCCAGCAGCGATCAGGGGGACGGGGAG.

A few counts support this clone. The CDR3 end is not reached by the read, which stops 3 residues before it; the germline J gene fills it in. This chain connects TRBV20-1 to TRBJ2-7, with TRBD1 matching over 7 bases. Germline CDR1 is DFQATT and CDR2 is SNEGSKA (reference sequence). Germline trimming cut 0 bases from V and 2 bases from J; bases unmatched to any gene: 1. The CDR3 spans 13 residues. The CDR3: CSARDGQAYEQYF. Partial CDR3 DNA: TGCAGTGCTAGAGACGGACAGGCCTACGAG.

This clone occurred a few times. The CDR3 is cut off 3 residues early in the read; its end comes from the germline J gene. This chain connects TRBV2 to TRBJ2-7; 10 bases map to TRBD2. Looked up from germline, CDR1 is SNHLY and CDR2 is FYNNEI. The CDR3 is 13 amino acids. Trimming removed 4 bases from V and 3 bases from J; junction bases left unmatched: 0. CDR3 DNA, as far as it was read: TGTGCCAGCAGTGGGACTAGCGGCTACGAG. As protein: CASSGTSGYE. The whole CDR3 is CASSGTSGYEQYF.

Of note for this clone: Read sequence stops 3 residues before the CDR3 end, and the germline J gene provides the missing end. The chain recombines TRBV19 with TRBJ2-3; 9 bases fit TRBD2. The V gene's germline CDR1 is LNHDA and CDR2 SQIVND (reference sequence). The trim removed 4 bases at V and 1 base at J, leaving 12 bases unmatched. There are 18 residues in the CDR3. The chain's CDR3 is CASSTRLAEVGRTDTQYF. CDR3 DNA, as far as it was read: TGTGCCAGTAGTACCCGACTAGCGGAAGTGGGTCGCACAGATACG.

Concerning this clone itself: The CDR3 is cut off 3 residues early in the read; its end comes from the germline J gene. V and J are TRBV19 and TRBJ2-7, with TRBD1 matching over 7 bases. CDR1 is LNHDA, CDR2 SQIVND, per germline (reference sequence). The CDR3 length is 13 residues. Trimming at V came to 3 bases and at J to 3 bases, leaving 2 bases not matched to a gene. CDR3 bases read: TGTGCCAGTAGTATCGCAGGGGGCTACGAG. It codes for CASSIAGGYE. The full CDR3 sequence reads CASSIAGGYEQYF. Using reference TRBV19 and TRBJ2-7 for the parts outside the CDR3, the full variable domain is DGGITQSPKYLFRKEGQNVTLSCEQNLNHDAMYWYRQDPGQGLRLIYYSQIVNDFQKGDIAEGYSVSREKKESFPLTVTSAQKNPTAFYLCASSIAGGYEQYFGPGTRLTVT.

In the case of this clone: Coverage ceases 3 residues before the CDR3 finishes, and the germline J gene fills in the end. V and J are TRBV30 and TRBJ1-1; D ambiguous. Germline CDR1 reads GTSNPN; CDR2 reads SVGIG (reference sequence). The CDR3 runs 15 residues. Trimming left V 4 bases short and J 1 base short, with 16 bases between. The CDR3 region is CAWNRGGRTNTEAFF. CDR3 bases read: TGTGCCTGGAACCGCGGAGGTCGCACGAACACTGAA.

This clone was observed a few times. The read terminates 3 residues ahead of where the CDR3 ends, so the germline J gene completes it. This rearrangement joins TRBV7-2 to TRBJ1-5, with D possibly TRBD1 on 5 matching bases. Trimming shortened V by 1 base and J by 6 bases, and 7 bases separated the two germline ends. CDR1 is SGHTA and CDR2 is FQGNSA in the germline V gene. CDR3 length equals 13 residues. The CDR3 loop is CASSLEGVQPQHF. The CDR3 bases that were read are TGTGCCAGCAGCTTAGAAGGGGTTCAGCCC.

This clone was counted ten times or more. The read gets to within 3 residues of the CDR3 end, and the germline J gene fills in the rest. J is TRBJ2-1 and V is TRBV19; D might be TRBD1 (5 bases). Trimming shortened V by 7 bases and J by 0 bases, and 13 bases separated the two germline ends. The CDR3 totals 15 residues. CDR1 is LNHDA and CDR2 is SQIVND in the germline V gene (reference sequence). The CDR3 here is CASTTPGASYNEQFF. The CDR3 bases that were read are TGTGCCAGTACTACACCTGGGGCCTCCTACAATGAG. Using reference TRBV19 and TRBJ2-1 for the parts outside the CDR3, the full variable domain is DGGITQSPKYLFRKEGQNVTLSCEQNLNHDAMYWYRQDPGQGLRLIYYSQIVNDFQKGDIAEGYSVSREKKESFPLTVTSAQKNPTAFYLCASTTPGASYNEQFFGPGTRLTVL.

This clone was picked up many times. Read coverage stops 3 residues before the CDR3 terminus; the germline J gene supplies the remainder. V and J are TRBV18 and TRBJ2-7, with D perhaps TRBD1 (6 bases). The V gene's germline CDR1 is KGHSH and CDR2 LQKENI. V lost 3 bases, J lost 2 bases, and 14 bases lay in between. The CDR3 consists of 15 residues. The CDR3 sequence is CASSPTGQGPYEQYF. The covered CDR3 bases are TGTGCCAGCTCACCGACGGGTCAGGGGCCCTACGAG.

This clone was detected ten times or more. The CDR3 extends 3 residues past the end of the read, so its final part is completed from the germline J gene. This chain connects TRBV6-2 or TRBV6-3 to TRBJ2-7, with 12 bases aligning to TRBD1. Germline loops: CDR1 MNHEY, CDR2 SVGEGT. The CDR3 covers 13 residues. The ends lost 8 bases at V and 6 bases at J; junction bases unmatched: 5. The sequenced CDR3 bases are TGTGCCAGCGGGGACAGGGGGCTGTCCGAG. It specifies CASGDRGLSE. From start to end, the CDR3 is CASGDRGLSEQYF.

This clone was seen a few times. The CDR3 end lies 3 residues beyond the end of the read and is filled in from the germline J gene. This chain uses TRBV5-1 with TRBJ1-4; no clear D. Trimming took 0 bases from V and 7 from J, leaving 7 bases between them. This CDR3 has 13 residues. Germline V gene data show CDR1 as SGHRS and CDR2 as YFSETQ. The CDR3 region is CASSLDWAEKLFF. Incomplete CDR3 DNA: TGCGCCAGCAGCTTGGATTGGGCTGAAAAA.

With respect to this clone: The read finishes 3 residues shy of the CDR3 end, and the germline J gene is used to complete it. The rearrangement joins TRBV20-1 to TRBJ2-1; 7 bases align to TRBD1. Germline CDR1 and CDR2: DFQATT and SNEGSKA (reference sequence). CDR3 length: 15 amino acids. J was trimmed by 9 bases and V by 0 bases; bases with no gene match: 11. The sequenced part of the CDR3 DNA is TGCAGTGCTAGAGATTCGGGTGGCTCAGGGGGTGAG. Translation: CSARDSGGSGGE. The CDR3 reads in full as CSARDSGGSGGEQFF.

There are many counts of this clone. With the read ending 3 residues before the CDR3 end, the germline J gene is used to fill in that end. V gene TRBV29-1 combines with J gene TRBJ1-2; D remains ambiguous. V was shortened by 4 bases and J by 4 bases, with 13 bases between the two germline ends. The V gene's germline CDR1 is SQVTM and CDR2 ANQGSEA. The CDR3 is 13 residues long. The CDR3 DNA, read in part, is TGCAGCGTTGCCCCCGGGGAGTCCTATGGC. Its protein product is CSVAPGESYG. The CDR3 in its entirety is CSVAPGESYGYTF. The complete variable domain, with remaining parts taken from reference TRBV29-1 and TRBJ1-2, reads SAVISQKPSRDICQRGTSLTIQCQVDSQVTMMFWYRQQPGQSLTLIATANQGSEATYESGFVIDKFPISRPNLTFSTLTVSNMSPEDSSIYLCSVAPGESYGYTFGSGTRLTVV.

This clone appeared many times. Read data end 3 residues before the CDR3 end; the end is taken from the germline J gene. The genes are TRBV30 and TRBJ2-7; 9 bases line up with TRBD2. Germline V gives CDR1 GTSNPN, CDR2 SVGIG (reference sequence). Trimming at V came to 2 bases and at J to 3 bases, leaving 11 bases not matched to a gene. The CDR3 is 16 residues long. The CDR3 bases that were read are TGTGCCTGGAGTCAGTGGCTAGCGGGAAATAGCTACGAG. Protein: CAWSQWLAGNSYE. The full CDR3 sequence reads CAWSQWLAGNSYEQYF.

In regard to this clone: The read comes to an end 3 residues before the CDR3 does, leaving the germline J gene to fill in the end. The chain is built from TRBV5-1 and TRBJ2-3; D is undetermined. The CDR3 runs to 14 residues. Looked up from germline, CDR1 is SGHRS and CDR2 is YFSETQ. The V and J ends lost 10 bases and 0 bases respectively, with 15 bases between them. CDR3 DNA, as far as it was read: TGCGCCCCCACCCCTCCCGGGAGCACAGATACG. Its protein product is CAPTPPGSTDT. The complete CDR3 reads CAPTPPGSTDTQYF.

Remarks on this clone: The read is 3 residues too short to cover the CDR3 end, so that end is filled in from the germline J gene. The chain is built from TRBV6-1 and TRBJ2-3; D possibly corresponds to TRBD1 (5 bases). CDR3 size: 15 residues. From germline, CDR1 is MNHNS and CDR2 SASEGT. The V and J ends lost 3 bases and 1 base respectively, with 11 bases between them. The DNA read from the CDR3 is TGTGCCAGCAGTGAGGTTTGGGGCGGCACAGATACG. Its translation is CASSEVWGGTDT. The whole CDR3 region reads CASSEVWGGTDTQYF.

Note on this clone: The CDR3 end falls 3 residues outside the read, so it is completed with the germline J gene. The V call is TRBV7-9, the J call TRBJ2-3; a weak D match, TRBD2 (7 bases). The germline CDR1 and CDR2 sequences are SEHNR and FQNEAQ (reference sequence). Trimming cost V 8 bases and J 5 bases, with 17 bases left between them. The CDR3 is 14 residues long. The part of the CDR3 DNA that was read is TGTGCCAGCTGGGGCGGAGGGGGGGAAGATACG. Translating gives CASWGGGGEDT. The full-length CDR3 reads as CASWGGGGEDTQYF. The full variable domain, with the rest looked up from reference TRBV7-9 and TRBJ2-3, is DTGVSQNPRHKITKRGQNVTFRCDPISEHNRLYWYRQTLGQGPEFLTYFQNEAQLEKSRLLSDRFSAERPKGSFSTLEIQRTEQGDSAMYLCASWGGGGEDTQYFGPGTRLTVL.

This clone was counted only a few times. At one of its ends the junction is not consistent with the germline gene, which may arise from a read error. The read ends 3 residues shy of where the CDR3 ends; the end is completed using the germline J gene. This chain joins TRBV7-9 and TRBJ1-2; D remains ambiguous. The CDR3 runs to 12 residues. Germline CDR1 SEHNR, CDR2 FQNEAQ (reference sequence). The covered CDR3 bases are TGTTCCAGCAGCTCCTTACAAGATGGC. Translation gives CSSSSLQDG. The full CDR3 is CSSSSLQDGYTF.

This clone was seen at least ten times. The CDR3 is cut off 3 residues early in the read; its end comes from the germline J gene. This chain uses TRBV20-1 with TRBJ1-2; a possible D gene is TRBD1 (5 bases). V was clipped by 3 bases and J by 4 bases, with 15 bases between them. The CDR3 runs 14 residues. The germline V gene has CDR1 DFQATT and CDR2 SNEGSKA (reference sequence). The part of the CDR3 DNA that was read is TGCAGTGCTAGGGGGGGGTCGCGAGTCTATGGC. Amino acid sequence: CSARGGSRVYG. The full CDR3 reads CSARGGSRVYGYTF.

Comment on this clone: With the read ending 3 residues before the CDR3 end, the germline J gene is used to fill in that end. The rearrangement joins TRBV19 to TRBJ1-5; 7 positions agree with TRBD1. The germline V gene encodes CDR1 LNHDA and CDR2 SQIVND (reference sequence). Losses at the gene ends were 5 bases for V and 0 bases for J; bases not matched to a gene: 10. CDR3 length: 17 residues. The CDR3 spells CASSLTGRKGSNQPQHF. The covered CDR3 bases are TGTGCCAGTAGTCTGACAGGGAGGAAGGGTAGCAATCAGCCC.